These T cell receptor beta chains were read from a single sample in a study of T cell responses to AZD1222 COVID-19 vaccine. Produced via immunoSEQ multiplex PCR; TCRdb's table is partial and in-frame only. The sample consists of some 130,000 clones, roughly 87% of them appearing once. This specimen was peripheral blood, taken 28 days after the second AZD1222 dose. The receptors shown here come from an adult who received the AZD1222 COVID-19 vaccine. The CDR3 runs from the conserved cysteine through the conserved F or W. Each record gives: V gene, clone size, D gene, J gene, CDR3 DNA, CDR3 protein. D genes are given only for firm matches. Size is stated for part of the rows, as once, few or many counts, or as a class when the clone is expanded.

V: TRBV7-9
size: -
D: -
J: TRBJ1-5
DNA: TGTGCCAGCAGCTTTGAGGGTAATCAGCCCCAGCATTTT
CDR3: CASSFEGNQPQHF

V: TRBV27
size: once
D: -
J: TRBJ1-1
DNA: TGTGCCAGCAGTTTAAGGTCGATTAACACTGAAGCTTTCTTT
CDR3: CASSLRSINTEAFF

V: TRBV4-2
size: -
D: -
J: TRBJ2-7
DNA: TGTGCCAGCAGCCAAGGTAGTACGTCCTACGAGCAGTACTTC
CDR3: CASSQGSTSYEQYF

V: TRBV5-1
size: -
D: -
J: TRBJ1-1
DNA: TGCGCCAGCAGCGCCGTGCAGGGAGACACTGAAGCTTTCTTT
CDR3: CASSAVQGDTEAFF

V: TRBV11-3
size: -
D: -
J: TRBJ1-5
DNA: TGTGCCAGCAGCTTAGTTCCCTCCCTGAAGGGAAGCAATCAGCCCCAGCATTTT
CDR3: CASSLVPSLKGSNQPQHF

V: TRBV7-2
size: few
D: -
J: TRBJ1-2
DNA: TGTGCCAGCAGCTTAGCTAGGGCGGGGTATGGCTACACCTTC
CDR3: CASSLARAGYGYTF

V: TRBV7-2
size: -
D: -
J: TRBJ1-6
DNA: TGTGCCAGCAGCCAAGACAGAAGGAGCTCCTATAATTCACCCCTCCACTTT
CDR3: CASSQDRRSSYNSPLHF

V: TRBV7-2
size: -
D: TRBD2
J: TRBJ2-1
DNA: TGTGCCAGCAGCTTAGGACGCGGGGGGGCAAATGAGCAGTTCTTC
CDR3: CASSLGRGGANEQFF

V: TRBV6-5
size: -
D: TRBD1
J: TRBJ1-2
DNA: TGTGCCAGCACCATGAATATTGGACAGGGGATTGGCTACACCTTC
CDR3: CASTMNIGQGIGYTF

V: TRBV7-2
size: -
D: TRBD1
J: TRBJ1-1
DNA: TGTGCCAGCAGCGGGAGGGACAGGGAGGGTACTGAAGCTTTCTTT
CDR3: CASSGRDREGTEAFF

V: TRBV2
size: -
D: TRBD1
J: TRBJ1-5
DNA: TGTGCCAGCACCGATAGGACAGGGCGGAATCAGCCCCAGCATTTT
CDR3: CASTDRTGRNQPQHF

V: TRBV28
size: -
D: TRBD1
J: TRBJ1-5
DNA: TGTGGAAGTCGGACAGGGGGGTCCTATAGCAATCAGCCCCAGCATTTT
CDR3: CGSRTGGSYSNQPQHF

V: TRBV6-4
size: few
D: -
J: TRBJ2-7
DNA: TGTGCCTCCAAAGAGGTCTCCTACGAGCAGTACTTC
CDR3: CASKEVSYEQYF

V: TRBV2
size: -
D: -
J: TRBJ1-5
DNA: TGTGCCAGCAGCGATTTGAGGAGTAGTCAGCCCCAGCATTTT
CDR3: CASSDLRSSQPQHF

V: TRBV7-9
size: -
D: -
J: TRBJ1-2
DNA: TGTGCCAGCAGCTTACGGGGGCAGCCGCCTAACTATGGCTACACCTTC
CDR3: CASSLRGQPPNYGYTF

V: TRBV27
size: few
D: -
J: TRBJ1-4
DNA: TGTGCCGCGGGGGGTAACACTAATGAAAAACTGTTTTTT
CDR3: CAAGGNTNEKLFF